This T cell receptor beta chain is from a study of T cell responses to AZD1222 COVID-19 vaccine. Findings and limits, study-wide: At baseline, just 5 or 6 AZD1222 recipients tested seropositive. Among the donors, most were white British and more were female, and clonal diversity was possibly underestimated.

Sequencing was performed with immunoSEQ multiplex PCR; in TCRdb, only in-frame clones are kept and a portion is missing. The data hold 150,000 to 200,000 clones, with about 91% observed a single time. On this clone itself: Its cognate antigen is unknown.

V was pared by 2 bases and J by 1 base, with 11 bases between. Germline CDR1 and CDR2: SEHNR and FQNEAQ (reference sequence). The CDR3 contains 15 residues. The input for sequencing was peripheral blood, taken 28 days after the second AZD1222 dose. This chain connects TRBV7-9 to TRBJ1-1; D is undetermined. This TCR derives from an adult who received the AZD1222 COVID-19 vaccine. CDR3 region: CASSLQLLSNTEAFF. CDR3 nucleotide sequence: TGTGCCAGCAGCTTACAGCTCCTTTCGAACACTGAAGCTTTCTTT.